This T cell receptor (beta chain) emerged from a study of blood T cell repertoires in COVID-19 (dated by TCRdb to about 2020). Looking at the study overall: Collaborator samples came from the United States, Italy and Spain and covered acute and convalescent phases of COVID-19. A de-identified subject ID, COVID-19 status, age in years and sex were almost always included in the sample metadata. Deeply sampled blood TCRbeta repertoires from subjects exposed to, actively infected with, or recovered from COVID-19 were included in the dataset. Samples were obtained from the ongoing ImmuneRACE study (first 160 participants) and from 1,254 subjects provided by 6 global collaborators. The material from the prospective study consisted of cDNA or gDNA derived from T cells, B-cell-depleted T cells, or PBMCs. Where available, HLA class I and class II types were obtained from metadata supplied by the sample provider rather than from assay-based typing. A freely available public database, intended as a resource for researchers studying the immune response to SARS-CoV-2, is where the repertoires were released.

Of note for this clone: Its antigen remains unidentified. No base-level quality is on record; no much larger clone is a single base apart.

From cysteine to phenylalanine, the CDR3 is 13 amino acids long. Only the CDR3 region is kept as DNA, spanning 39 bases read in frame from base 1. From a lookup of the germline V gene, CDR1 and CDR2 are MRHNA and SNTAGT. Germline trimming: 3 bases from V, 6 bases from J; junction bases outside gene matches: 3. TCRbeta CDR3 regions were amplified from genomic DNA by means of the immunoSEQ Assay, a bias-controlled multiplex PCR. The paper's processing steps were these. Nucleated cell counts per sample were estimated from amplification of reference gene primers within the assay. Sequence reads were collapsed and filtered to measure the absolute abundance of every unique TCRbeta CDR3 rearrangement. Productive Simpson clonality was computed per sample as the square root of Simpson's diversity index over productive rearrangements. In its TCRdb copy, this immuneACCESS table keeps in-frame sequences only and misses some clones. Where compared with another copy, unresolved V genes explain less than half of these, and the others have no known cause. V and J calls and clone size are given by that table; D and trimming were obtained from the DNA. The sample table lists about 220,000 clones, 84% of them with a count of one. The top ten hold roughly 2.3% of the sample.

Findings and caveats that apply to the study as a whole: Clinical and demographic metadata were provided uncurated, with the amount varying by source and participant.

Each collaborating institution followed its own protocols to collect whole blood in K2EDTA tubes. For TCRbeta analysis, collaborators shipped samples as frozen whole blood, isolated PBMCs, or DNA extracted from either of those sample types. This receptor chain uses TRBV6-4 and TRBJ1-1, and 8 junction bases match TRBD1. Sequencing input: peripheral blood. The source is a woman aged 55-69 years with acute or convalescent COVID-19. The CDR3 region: CASSEDRGAEAFF. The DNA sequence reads TGTGCCAGCAGTGAAGACAGGGGCGCTGAAGCTTTCTTT.